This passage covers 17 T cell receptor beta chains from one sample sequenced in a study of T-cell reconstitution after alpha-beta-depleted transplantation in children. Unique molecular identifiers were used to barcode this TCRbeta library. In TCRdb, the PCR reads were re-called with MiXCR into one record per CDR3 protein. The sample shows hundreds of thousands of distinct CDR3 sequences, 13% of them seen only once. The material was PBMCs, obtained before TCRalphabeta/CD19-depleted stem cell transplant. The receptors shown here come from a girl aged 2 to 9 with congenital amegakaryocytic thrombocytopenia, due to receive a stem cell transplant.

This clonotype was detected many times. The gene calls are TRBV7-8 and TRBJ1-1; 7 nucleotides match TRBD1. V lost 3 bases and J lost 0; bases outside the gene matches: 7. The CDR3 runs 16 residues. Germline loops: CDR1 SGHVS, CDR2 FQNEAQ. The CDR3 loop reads CASSFQQGSLNTEAFF. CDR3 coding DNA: TGTGCCAGCAGCTTTCAACAGGGGTCCCTGAACACTGAAGCTTTCTTT.

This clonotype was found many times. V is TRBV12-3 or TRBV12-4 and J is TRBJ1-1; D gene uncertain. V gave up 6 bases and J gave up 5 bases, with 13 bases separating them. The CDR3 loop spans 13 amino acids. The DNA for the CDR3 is TGTGCCAGCAGCCCTGGTGGGTGGACTGAAGCTTTCTTT. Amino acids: CASSPGGWTEAFF.

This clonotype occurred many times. CDR3 amino acids: CASSLMSGDTQYF. The CDR3 coding sequence is TGTGCCAGCAGTTTGATGTCAGGGGACACGCAGTATTTT. J is TRBJ2-3 and V is TRBV6-5; possible D gene TRBD1, 6 bases. This CDR3 has 13 residues. The germline V gene encodes CDR1 MNHEY and CDR2 SVGAGI. Deletions cut 4 bases from V and 9 bases from J, with 14 bases between.

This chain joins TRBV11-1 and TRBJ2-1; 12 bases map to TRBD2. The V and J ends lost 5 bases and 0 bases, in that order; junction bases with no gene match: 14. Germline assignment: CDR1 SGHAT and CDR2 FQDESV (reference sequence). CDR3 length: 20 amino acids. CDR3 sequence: CASSPPLAGGPYYSYNEQFF. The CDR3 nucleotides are TGTGCCAGCAGCCCACCCCTAGCGGGAGGGCCATACTACTCCTACAATGAGCAGTTCTTC.

DNA of the CDR3: TGTGCCAGCAGCTTATCAGCGGCCGGGGAGCTGTTTTTT. Translation: CASSLSAAGELFF. This rearrangement joins TRBV5-5 to TRBJ2-2, with D tentatively TRBD2 (5 bases). The length of the CDR3 is 13 residues. The germline V and J ends were trimmed by 2 bases and 6 bases, with 8 bases remaining between them. Germline assignment: CDR1 SGHKS and CDR2 YYEKEE (reference sequence).

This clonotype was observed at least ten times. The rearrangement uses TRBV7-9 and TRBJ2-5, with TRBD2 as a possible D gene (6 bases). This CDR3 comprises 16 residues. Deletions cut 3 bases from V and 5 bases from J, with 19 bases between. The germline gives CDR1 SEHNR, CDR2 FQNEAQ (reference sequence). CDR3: CASSFPIGSIGETQYF. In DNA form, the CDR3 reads TGTGCCAGCAGCTTCCCTATCGGGAGTATCGGGGAGACCCAGTACTTC.

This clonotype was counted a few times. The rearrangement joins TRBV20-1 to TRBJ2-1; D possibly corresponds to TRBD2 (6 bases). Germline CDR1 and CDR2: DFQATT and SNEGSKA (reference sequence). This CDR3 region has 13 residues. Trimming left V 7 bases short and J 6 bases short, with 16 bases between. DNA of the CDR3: TGCAGTGGGAGGGCCGTCACGAGCAATGAGCAGTTCTTC. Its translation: CSGRAVTSNEQFF.

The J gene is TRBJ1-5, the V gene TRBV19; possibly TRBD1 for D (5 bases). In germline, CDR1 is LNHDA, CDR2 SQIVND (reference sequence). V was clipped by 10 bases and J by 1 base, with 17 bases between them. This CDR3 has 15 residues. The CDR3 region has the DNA TGTGCCACGCAAGGGGAGTTATTGAGCAATCAGCCCCAGCATTTT. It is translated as CATQGELLSNQPQHF.

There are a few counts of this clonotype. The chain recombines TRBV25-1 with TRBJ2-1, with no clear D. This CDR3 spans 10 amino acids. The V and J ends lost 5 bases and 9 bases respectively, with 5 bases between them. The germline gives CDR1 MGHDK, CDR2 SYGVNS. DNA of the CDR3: TGTGCCAGCAGTTGGAGTGAGCAGTTCTTC. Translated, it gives CASSWSEQFF. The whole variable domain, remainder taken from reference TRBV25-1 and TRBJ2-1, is EADIYQTPRYLVIGTGKKITLECSQTMGHDKMYWYQQDPGMELHLIHYSYGVNSTEKGDLSSESTVSRIRTEHFPLTLESARPSHTSQYLCASSWSEQFFGPGTRLTVL.

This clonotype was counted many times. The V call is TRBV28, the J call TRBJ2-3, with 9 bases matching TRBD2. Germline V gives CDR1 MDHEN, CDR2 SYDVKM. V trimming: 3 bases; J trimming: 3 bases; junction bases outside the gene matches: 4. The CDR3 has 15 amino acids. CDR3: CASSFPAGGTDTQYF. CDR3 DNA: TGTGCCAGCAGTTTTCCAGCGGGGGGAACAGATACGCAGTATTTT.

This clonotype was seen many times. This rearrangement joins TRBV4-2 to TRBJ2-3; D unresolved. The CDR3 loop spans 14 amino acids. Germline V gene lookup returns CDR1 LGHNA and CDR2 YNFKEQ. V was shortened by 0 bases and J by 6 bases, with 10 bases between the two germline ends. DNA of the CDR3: TGTGCCAGCAGCCAAGAGTCATCATCCGATACGCAGTATTTT. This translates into CASSQESSSDTQYF.

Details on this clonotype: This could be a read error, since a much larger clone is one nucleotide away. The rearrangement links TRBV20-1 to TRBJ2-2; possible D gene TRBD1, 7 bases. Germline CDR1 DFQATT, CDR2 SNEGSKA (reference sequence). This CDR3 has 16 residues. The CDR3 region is CSARDASRGDAGKLFF. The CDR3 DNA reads TGCAGTGCTAGAGATGCTTCCAGGGGGGATGCCGGGAAGCTGTTTTTT.

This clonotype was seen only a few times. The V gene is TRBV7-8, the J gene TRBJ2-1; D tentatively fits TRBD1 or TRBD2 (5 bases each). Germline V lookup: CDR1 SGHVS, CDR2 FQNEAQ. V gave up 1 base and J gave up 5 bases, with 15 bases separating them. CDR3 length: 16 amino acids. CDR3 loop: CASSLVGETSNNEQFF. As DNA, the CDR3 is TGTGCCAGCAGCTTAGTGGGGGAGACGTCCAACAATGAGCAGTTCTTC.

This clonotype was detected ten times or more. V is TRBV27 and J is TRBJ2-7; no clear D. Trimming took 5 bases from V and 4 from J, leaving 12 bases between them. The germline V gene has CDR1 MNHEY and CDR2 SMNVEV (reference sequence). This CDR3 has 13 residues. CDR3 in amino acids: CASSPPSLYEQYF. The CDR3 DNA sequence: TGTGCCAGCAGTCCCCCATCACTTTACGAGCAGTACTTC.

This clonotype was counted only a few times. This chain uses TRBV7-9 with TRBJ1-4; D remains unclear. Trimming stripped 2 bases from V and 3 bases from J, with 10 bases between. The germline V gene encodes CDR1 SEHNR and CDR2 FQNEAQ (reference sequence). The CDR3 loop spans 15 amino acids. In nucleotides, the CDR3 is TGTGCCAGCAGCTTAAAGTGGGCTGCTAATGAAAAACTGTTTTTT. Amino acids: CASSLKWAANEKLFF. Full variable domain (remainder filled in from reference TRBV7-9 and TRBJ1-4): DTGVSQNPRHKITKRGQNVTFRCDPISEHNRLYWYRQTLGQGPEFLTYFQNEAQLEKSRLLSDRFSAERPKGSFSTLEIQRTEQGDSAMYLCASSLKWAANEKLFFGSGTQLSVL.

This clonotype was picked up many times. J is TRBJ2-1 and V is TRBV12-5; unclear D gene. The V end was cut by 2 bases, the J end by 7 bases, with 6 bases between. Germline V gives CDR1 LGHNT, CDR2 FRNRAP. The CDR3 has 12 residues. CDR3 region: CASGLFWNEQFF. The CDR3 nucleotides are TGTGCTAGTGGTTTGTTCTGGAATGAGCAGTTCTTC.

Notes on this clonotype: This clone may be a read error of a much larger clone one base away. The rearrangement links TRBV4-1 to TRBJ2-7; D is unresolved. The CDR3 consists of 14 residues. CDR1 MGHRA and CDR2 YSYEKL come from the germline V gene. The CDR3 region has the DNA TGCACCAGCAGCCCTGGGGTCGCCAACTACGAGCAGTACTTC. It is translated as CTSSPGVANYEQYF.